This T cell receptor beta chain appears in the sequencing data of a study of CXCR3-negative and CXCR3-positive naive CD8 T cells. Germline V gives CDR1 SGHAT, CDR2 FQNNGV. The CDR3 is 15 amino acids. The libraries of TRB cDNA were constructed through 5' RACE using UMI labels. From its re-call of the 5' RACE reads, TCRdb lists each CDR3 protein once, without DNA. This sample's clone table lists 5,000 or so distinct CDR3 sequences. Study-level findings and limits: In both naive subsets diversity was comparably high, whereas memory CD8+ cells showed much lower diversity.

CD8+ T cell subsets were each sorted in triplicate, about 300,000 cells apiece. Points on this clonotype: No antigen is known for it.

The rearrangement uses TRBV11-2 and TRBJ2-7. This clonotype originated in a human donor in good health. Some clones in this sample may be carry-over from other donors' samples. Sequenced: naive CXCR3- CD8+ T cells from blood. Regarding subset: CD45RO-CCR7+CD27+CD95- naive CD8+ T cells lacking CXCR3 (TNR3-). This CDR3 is CASSLVTSSSYEQYF.